Here is one TCR beta chain with its context. With no count recorded, this clonotype is classed as medium-sized (0.01 to 0.1%) from frequency. No cognate antigen has been identified for it. Each sample's TRB amplification started from 250 ng of peripheral blood genomic DNA, which corresponds to roughly 38,000 genome equivalents. The CDR3 measures 14 amino acids from cysteine to phenylalanine. The DNA sequence is not available. CDR1 and CDR2 were assigned from the germline V gene as MNHEY and SVGAGI. The data were obtained in a study of T cell clusters in autoimmune cytopenias (dated by TCRdb to the late 2010s). Study-level background: TRB sequencing reached a median depth of approximately 53,000 reads per sample and yielded a median of about 2,200 distinct TRB clonotypes per sample. The goal of the study was to find out whether patients with autoimmune cytopenia have a disease-specific immune repertoire signature that could be used as a blood-based biomarker. Alongside healthy, CLL and autoimmune hepatitis controls, autoimmune cytopenia patients had their peripheral blood TRB and IGH repertoires sequenced at active disease and again during treatment follow-up.

Multiplex PCR with a touch-down protocol amplified TRB rearrangements, with the TRB-A and TRB-B primer pools combined in a single tube. Two consecutive PCR reactions with Phusion HS II polymerase added Illumina adapters and sample indices to the amplicons. The amplicons were gel-purified using the NucleoSpin Gel and PCR Clean-up kit, after which quantification was performed by Qubit and quality was checked on an Agilent 2100 Bioanalyzer. Libraries were sequenced on an Illumina MiSeq using 600-cycle, single-indexed, paired-end runs. As for how the authors treated the data: MiXCR version 2.1.12 with the default MiXCR reference library was used to align and assemble TRB reads. Each unique CDR3 nucleotide sequence defined a clone, and only productive sequences with at least two reads were analysed. Alpha-parameterized diversity profiles (alpha 0 to 5), including the Shannon (alpha 1) and Simpson (alpha 2) indices, were computed with an R script to assess repertoire diversity. The tcR package was used to compute combinatorial TRB VJ usage, which was then compared between cohorts by principal component analysis with ade4. GLIPH clustering of TCRbeta CDR3s was carried out on cohort pairs matched by age and read depth, and cluster frequencies were compared by Wilcoxon test. The reads went through TCRdb reprocessing, and each CDR3 protein sequence gets one entry with no DNA. The V and J calls shown here were made by TCRdb, not taken from the authors' results. This sample's table contains roughly 3,000 distinct CDR3 sequences. The ten largest clones add up to about a tenth of the sample.

General findings and caveats noted by the study authors: The T cell clusters were defined in silico only, and their functional role remained to be validated experimentally. GLIPH results suggested that primary autoimmune cytopenia patients were missing physiological T cell clusters, with 50 or so clusters found only in healthy donors compared with fewer than 20 found only in patients. In the comparison of secondary cytopenia with CLL, no cluster-lack signature showed up, apparently because the dominant lymphoma-associated repertoire masked the signature. TRB repertoire shifts, with less even repertoires observed in secondary cytopenia and CLL, were mostly attributed to lymphoma bias rather than autoimmunity. Compared with active autoimmune hepatitis patients, healthy donors had almost three times as many exclusive TRB clusters, a finding consistent with an autoimmunity-wide signature.

The receptor comes from a human donor with an autoimmune cytopenia or autoimmune hepatitis (not recorded which). The sequenced material came from peripheral blood. The chain employs TRBV6-5 and TRBJ1-1; the D gene TCRdb calls, TRBD1, cannot be checked with no DNA. The CDR3: CASSYSGQGGDAFF.